This T cell receptor beta chain was documented in a study of blood T cell repertoires in COVID-19. This table comes from immunoSEQ multiplex PCR, and its TCRdb copy is limited to in-frame clones, with some not included. The sample holds some 120,000 clones, about 84% seen once. CDR1 is LNHDA, CDR2 SQIVND, per germline (reference sequence). Trimming stripped 4 bases from V and 0 bases from J, with 16 bases between. The CDR3 sequence is 17 residues long. Sequencing was done on a sample of peripheral blood. The receptor was isolated from a human donor in a cohort sampled during active COVID-19. The chain uses TRBV19 and TRBJ2-1; D not resolved. The CDR3, as DNA: TGTGCCAGTAGTACTCGGTCTGGAGTTAGCTCCTACAATGAGCAGTTCTTC. Protein product: CASSTRSGVSSYNEQFF.